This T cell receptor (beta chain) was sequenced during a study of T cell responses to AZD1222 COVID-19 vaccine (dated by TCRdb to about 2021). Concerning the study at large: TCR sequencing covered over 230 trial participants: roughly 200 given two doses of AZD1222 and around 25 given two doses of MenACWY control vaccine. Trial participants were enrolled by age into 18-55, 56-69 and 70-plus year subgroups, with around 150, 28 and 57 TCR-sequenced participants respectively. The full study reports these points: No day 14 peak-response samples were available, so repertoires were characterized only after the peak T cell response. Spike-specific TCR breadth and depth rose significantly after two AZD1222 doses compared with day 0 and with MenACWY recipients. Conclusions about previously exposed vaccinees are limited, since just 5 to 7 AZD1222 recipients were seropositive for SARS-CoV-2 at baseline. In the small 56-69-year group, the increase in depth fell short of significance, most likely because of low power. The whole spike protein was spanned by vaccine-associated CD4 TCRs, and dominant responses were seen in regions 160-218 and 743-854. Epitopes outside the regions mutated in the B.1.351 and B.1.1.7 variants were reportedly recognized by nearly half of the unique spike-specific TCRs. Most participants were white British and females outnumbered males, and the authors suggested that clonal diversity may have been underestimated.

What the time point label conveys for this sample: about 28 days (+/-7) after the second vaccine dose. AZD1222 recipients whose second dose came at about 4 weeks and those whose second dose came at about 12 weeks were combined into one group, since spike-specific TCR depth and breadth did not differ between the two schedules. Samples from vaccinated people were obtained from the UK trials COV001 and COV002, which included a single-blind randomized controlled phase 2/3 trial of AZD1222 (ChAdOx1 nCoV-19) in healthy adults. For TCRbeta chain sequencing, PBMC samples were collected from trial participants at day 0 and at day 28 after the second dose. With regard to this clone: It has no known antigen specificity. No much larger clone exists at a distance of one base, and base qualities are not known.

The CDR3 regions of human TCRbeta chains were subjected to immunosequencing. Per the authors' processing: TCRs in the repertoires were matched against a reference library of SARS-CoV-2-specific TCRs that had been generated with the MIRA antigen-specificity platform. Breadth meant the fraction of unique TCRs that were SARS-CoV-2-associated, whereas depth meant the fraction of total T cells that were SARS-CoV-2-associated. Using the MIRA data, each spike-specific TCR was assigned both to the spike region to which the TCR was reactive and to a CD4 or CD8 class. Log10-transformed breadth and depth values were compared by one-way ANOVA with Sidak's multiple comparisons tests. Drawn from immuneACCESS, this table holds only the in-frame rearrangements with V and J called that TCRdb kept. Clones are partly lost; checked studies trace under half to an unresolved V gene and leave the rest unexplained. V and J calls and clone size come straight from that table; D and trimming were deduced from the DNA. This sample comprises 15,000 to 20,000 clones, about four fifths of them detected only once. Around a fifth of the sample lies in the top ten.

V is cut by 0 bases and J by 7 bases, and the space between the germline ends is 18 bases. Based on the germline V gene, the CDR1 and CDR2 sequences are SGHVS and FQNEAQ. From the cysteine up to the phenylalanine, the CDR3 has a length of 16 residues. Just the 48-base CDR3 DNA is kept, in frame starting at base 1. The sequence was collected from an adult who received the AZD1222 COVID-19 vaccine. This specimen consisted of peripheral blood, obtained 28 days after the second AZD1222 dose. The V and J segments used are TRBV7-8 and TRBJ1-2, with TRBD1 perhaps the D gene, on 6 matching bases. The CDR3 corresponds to CASSLAGGGSARGYTF. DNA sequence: TGTGCCAGCAGCTTAGCGGGCGGGGGCTCTGCGCGTGGCTACACCTTC.